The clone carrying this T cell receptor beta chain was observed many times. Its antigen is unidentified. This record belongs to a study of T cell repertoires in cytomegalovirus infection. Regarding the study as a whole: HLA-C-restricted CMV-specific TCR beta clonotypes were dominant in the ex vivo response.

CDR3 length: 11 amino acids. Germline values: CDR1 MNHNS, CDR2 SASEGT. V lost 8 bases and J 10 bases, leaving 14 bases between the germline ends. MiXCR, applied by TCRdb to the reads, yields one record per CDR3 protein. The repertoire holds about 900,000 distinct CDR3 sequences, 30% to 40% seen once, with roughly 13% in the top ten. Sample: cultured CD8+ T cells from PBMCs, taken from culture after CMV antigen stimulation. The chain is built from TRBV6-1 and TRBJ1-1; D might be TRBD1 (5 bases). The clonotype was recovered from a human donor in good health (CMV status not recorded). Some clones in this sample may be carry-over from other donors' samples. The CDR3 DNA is TGTGCCAGCGGGCAGGGTAAAGGAGCTTTCTTT. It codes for CASGQGKGAFF.